A selection of T cell receptor beta chains follows, all from one sample in a study of cytomegalovirus exposure and HLA in healthy donors. Sequencing used immunoSEQ multiplex PCR; TCRdb keeps in-frame clones, though not all of them. Of roughly 97,000 clones listed, roughly 85% are singletons. Input material: PBMCs. These receptors were collected from a man aged 60 to 75 in good health and CMV-seropositive. Both conserved end residues are part of each CDR3. D genes are given only for firm matches. The size of a clone is reported for some rows only, either as once, few or many, or as a class for expanded clones.

D: NA; V: TRBV5-6; J: TRBJ2-2; size: NA; DNA: TGTGCCAGCAGCCTTTTGACCGGGGAGCTGTTTTTT; CDR3: CASSLLTGELFF
D: TRBD1; V: TRBV6-1; J: TRBJ2-7; size: NA; DNA: TGTGCCAGCAAATTCGGACAGGCCTACGAGCAGTACTTC; CDR3: CASKFGQAYEQYF
D: TRBD1; V: TRBV29-1; J: TRBJ1-2; size: NA; DNA: TGCAGCGTCCACAGGGGGGATACCCTATTGGGCTACACCTTC; CDR3: CSVHRGDTLLGYTF
D: TRBD2; V: TRBV18; J: TRBJ2-1; size: once; DNA: TGTGCCAGCTCTCCGGGGACTAGCGGGGTCGGTGAGCAGTTCTTC; CDR3: CASSPGTSGVGEQFF
D: NA; V: TRBV13; J: TRBJ2-3; size: once; DNA: TGTGCCAGCAGCTTAGGGCAGGGCCCAGATACGCAGTATTTT; CDR3: CASSLGQGPDTQYF
D: NA; V: TRBV18; J: TRBJ2-5; size: NA; DNA: TGTGCCAGCTCCCAGCTTAACGGACAGCAAGAGACCCAGTACTTC; CDR3: CASSQLNGQQETQYF
D: TRBD2; V: TRBV27; J: TRBJ2-7; size: many; DNA: TGTGCCAGCAGCACCTCACGCCAAGGTTGGCGGGGGGTTTTCTACGAGCAGTACTTC; CDR3: CASSTSRQGWRGVFYEQYF
D: TRBD1; V: TRBV18; J: TRBJ2-7; size: NA; DNA: TGTGCCAGCCAGCCGGGACAGGGGGCGAGGGAGCAGTACTTC; CDR3: CASQPGQGAREQYF
D: TRBD2; V: TRBV2; J: TRBJ2-2; size: once; DNA: TGTGCCAGCAGTGAATCGGATAGCGGGGTAGGCACCGGGGAGCTGTTTTTT; CDR3: CASSESDSGVGTGELFF
D: TRBD1; V: TRBV9; J: TRBJ2-5; size: NA; DNA: TGTGCCAGCAGCGTAGACGGAGCTAGGGGGCAGGAGACCCAGTACTTC; CDR3: CASSVDGARGQETQYF
D: TRBD2; V: TRBV10-3; J: TRBJ2-2; size: NA; DNA: TGTGCCATCGGCTTACTAGCGGGTACCGGGGAGCTGTTTTTT; CDR3: CAIGLLAGTGELFF
D: NA; V: TRBV19; J: TRBJ1-6; size: once; DNA: TGTGCCAGTAGCTCGTCGTTGTCACCCCTCCACTTT; CDR3: CASSSSLSPLHF
D: NA; V: TRBV10-3; J: TRBJ2-1; size: once; DNA: TGTGCCATCAGTGGGGCGGCGGGGTCCAATGAGCAGTTCTTC; CDR3: CAISGAAGSNEQFF
D: NA; V: TRBV4-2; J: TRBJ1-2; size: NA; DNA: TGTGCCAGCAGCCAGACAGGTTGGGGTGGCTACACCTTC; CDR3: CASSQTGWGGYTF
D: TRBD2; V: TRBV5-5; J: TRBJ2-3; size: NA; DNA: TGTGCCAGCACTATCGGGGGGACAGATACGCAGTATTTT; CDR3: CASTIGGTDTQYF
D: NA; V: TRBV7-9; J: TRBJ2-3; size: NA; DNA: TGTGCCAGCAGCGGCGAGGCAGGGGAGGGAAATACGCAGTATTTT; CDR3: CASSGEAGEGNTQYF
D: NA; V: TRBV5-4; J: TRBJ1-5; size: NA; DNA: TGTGCCAGCAGCCGGGACGGAGGGGGCAATCAGCCCCAGCATTTT; CDR3: CASSRDGGGNQPQHF
D: NA; V: TRBV6-5; J: TRBJ2-3; size: once; DNA: TGTGCCAGCAGCCTTTTGAGGACTAGCACAGATACGCAGTATTTT; CDR3: CASSLLRTSTDTQYF
D: TRBD1; V: TRBV6-1; J: TRBJ1-1; size: NA; DNA: TGTGCCAGCAGTGCCCAGGGGGTGAACACTGAAGCTTTCTTT; CDR3: CASSAQGVNTEAFF
D: NA; V: TRBV16; J: TRBJ1-1; size: once; DNA: TGTGCCAGCAGCCAAAATGGGGGCGACACTGAAGCTTTCTTT; CDR3: CASSQNGGDTEAFF
D: NA; V: TRBV7-6; J: TRBJ1-1; size: NA; DNA: TGTGCCAGCAGCTTAGAGCGAAACACTGAAGCTTTCTTT; CDR3: CASSLERNTEAFF
D: TRBD2; V: TRBV4-2; J: TRBJ2-7; size: NA; DNA: TGTGCCAGCAGCCAAGTGGGGACTAGCGTGGAAGAGCAGTACTTC; CDR3: CASSQVGTSVEEQYF
D: NA; V: TRBV11-2; J: TRBJ2-1; size: NA; DNA: TGTGCCAGCACCAATGAGAGGACCTACAATGAGCAGTTCTTC; CDR3: CASTNERTYNEQFF
D: NA; V: TRBV15; J: TRBJ2-3; size: NA; DNA: TGTGCCACCAGCAGAGACAGGAACCCAGATACGCAGTATTTT; CDR3: CATSRDRNPDTQYF
D: NA; V: TRBV6-1; J: TRBJ2-2; size: NA; DNA: TGTGCCAGCAGCGGGACACGGAACACCGGGGAGCTGTTTTTT; CDR3: CASSGTRNTGELFF
D: NA; V: TRBV4-2; J: TRBJ1-4; size: NA; DNA: TGTGCCAGCAGCCTCTCCGAGATCCATGAAAAACTGTTTTTT; CDR3: CASSLSEIHEKLFF